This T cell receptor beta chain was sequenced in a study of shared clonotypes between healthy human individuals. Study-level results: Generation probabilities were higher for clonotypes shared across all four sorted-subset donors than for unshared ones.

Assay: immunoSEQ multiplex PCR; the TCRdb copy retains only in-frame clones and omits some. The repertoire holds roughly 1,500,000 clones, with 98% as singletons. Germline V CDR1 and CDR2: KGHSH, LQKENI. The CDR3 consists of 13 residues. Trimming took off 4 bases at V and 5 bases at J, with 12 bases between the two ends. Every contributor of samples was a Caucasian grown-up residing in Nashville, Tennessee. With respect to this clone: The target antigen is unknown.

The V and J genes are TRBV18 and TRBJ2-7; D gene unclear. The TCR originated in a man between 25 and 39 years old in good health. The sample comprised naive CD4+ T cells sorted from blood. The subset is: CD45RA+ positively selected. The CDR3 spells CASSRVVLDEQYF. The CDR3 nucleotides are TGTGCCAGCTCACGGGTCGTTTTAGACGAGCAGTACTTC.